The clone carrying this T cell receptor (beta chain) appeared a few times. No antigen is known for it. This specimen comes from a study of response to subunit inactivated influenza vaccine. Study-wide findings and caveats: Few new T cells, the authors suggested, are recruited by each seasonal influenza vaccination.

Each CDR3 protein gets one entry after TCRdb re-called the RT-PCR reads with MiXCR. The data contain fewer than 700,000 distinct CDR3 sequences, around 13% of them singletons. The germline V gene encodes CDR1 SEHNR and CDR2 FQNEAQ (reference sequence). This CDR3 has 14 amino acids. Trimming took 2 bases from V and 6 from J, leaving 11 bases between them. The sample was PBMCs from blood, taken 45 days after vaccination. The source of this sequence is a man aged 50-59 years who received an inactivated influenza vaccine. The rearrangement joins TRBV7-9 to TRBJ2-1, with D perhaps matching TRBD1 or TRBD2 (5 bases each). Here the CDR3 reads CASSLRGPINEQFF. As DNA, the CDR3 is TGTGCCAGCAGCTTACGGGGACCAATCAATGAGCAGTTCTTC.